This T cell receptor (beta chain) comes out of a study of CD8 T cells in ankylosing spondylitis. Study-level findings and limits: As reported, disease-linked clones showed significant enrichment in matched ankylosing spondylitis synovial fluid. CD8+ cells made up the disease-linked clones, which were relatively rare in peripheral blood. Before this, some motif variants had been reported in reactive arthritis synovial fluid and blood. Within ankylosing spondylitis blood, a TCR beta motif made up of roughly eight highly homologous variants appeared to be characteristic.

This clonotype was detected many times. Its antigen is unknown. This CDR3 comprises 14 residues. Trimming removed 4 bases at V and 0 bases at J, with 10 bases between. The germline gives CDR1 SGHRS, CDR2 YFSETQ. TCRdb re-analysed the 5' RACE reads in MiXCR, keeping a single row per CDR3 protein. The sample includes around 890,000 distinct CDR3 sequences, over 9.5% of them seen just once. The sequencing input was blood, either unsorted or a sorted T cell fraction (not recorded which). This clonotype was obtained from a male donor with ankylosing spondylitis. V and J are TRBV5-1 and TRBJ1-1; D unclear. CDR3 amino acids: CASSRGPMNTEAFF. The CDR3 DNA reads TGCGCCAGCAGCAGAGGACCCATGAACACTGAAGCTTTCTTT.